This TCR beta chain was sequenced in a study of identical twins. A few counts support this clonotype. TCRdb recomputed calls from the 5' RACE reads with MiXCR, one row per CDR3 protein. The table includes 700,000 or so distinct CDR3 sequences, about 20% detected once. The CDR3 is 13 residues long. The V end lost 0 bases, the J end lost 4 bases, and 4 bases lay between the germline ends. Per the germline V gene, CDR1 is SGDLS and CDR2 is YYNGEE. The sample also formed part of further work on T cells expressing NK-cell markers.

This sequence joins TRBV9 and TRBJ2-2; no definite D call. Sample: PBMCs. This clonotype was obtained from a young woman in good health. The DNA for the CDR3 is TGTGCCAGCAGCGTAGATATCACCGGGGAGCTGTTTTTT. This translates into CASSVDITGELFF.